The 22 T cell receptor beta chains reported below all come from one sample, sequenced in a study of response to subunit inactivated influenza vaccine. From the RT-PCR reads, TCRdb called clonotypes with MiXCR, one entry per CDR3 protein. The sample has hundreds of thousands of distinct CDR3 sequences, approximately 13% seen once. Sequences were derived from PBMCs from blood, sampled 14 to 15 days before vaccination. All receptors derive from a man aged 50-59 years who received an inactivated influenza vaccine.

This chain joins TRBV20-1 and TRBJ2-2; 8 positions match TRBD1. This CDR3 spans 17 amino acids. The junction had 12 bases not matched to a gene; V was cut back by 4 bases and J by 2 bases. Germline V gene lookup returns CDR1 DFQATT and CDR2 SNEGSKA (reference sequence). The CDR3 sequence is CSAKQRTGFGNTGELFF. CDR3 bases: TGCAGTGCTAAGCAGAGGACAGGGTTTGGCAACACCGGGGAGCTGTTTTTT.

This clonotype was counted a few times. CDR3 coding DNA: TGTGCCAGCAGTGTAGACCGGGACAGAAGTCGGAAACTGTTTTTT. Protein sequence: CASSVDRDRSRKLFF. This chain joins TRBV2 and TRBJ1-4; TRBD1 matches at 7 bases. The CDR3 loop spans 15 amino acids. J gave up 11 bases and V 4 bases, and 13 bases lay outside the gene matches. Germline values: CDR1 SNHLY, CDR2 FYNNEI.

This clonotype has more than one count but fewer than ten. The V and J genes are TRBV7-8 and TRBJ1-1, with D unresolved. This CDR3 has 13 residues. V was trimmed by 5 bases and J by 7 bases, leaving 14 bases between them. Germline V gene sequence: CDR1 SGHVS, CDR2 FQNEAQ. In DNA, the CDR3 is TGTGCCAGCAGCCCTACGCAAAAGAGTGAAGCTTTCTTT. Translated, it gives CASSPTQKSEAFF.

This clonotype was seen only a few times. The chain links TRBV7-2 to TRBJ2-3, with D uncertain. The germline V gene encodes CDR1 SGHTA and CDR2 FQGNSA. V lost 1 base and J lost 0, with 8 bases in between. The CDR3 is 15 amino acids. The CDR3 DNA follows: TGTGCCAGCAGCTTAGTTTTCCTAAGCACAGATACGCAGTATTTT. Translation: CASSLVFLSTDTQYF.

This clonotype appeared once. The chain links TRBV27 to TRBJ1-5; 7 bases agree with TRBD1. Germline V gene data show CDR1 as MNHEY and CDR2 as SMNVEV (reference sequence). There are 17 residues in the CDR3. V lost 2 bases to trimming and J lost 3 bases; unmatched junction nucleotides: 10. In nucleotides, the CDR3 is TGTGCCAGCAGTTTAACAGGGGCCTTCCAGGCCAATCAGCCCCAGCATTTT. Its protein is CASSLTGAFQANQPQHF.

This chain joins TRBV9 and TRBJ1-3; D may be TRBD1 (6 bases). Germline CDR1 is SGDLS and CDR2 is YYNGEE. The V end lost 0 bases, the J end lost 11 bases, and 24 bases lay between the germline ends. There are 17 residues in the CDR3. CDR3 region: CASSVAPRDTALGAIYF. The DNA of the CDR3 is TGTGCCAGCAGCGTAGCCCCTAGGGACACTGCTTTAGGCGCCATATATTTT.

This clonotype was counted a few times. This chain links TRBV20-1 with TRBJ2-5; D not certain. V lost 5 bases, J lost 2 bases, and 12 bases lay in between. CDR3 length: 13 amino acids. In germline, CDR1 is DFQATT, CDR2 SNEGSKA (reference sequence). The CDR3, as DNA: TGCAGTGCTGCCGACTCGAGGCAAGAGACCCAGTACTTC. Translating gives CSAADSRQETQYF.

This clonotype has more than one count but fewer than ten. The chain couples TRBV4-1 to TRBJ1-5, with 8 bases lining up with TRBD1. Germline CDR1 and CDR2: MGHRA and YSYEKL. This CDR3 has 16 residues. V lost 0 bases to trimming and J lost 6 bases; unmatched junction nucleotides: 7. CDR3 sequence: CASSQEWTGIIQPQHF. CDR3 DNA: TGCGCCAGCAGCCAAGAATGGACAGGGATAATTCAGCCCCAGCATTTT.

This rearrangement joins TRBV5-6 to TRBJ2-2, with 8 bases aligning to TRBD2. This CDR3 is 17 amino acids long. Germline V lookup: CDR1 SGHDT, CDR2 YYEEEE. The trim removed 0 bases at V and 4 bases at J, leaving 8 bases unmatched. The DNA of the CDR3 is TGTGCCAGCAGCTTGGAAGGCCCGGGGACTAGCACCGGGGAGCTGTTTTTT. Protein: CASSLEGPGTSTGELFF. Combining the CDR3 with reference TRBV5-6 and TRBJ2-2 gives the whole variable domain DAGVTQSPTHLIKTRGQQVTLRCSPKSGHDTVSWYQQALGQGPQFIFQYYEEEERQRGNFPDRFSGHQFPNYSSELNVNALLLGDSALYLCASSLEGPGTSTGELFFGEGSRLTVL.

This clonotype was detected a few times. J is TRBJ2-7 and V is TRBV6-2 or TRBV6-3, with 7 bases lining up with TRBD1. The CDR3 length is 13 residues. V gave up 5 bases and J gave up 5 bases; unmatched junction bases: 6. Germline V gene sequence: CDR1 MNHEY, CDR2 SVGEGT. CDR3 in DNA: TGTGCCAGCAGTGCCAGCACAGGGGACGAGCAGTACTTC. As protein: CASSASTGDEQYF.

This chain joins TRBV7-9 and TRBJ2-5; 9 positions match TRBD1. V was clipped by 0 bases and J by 3 bases; unmatched bases: 5. Germline values: CDR1 SEHNR, CDR2 FQNEAQ (reference sequence). There are 16 residues in the CDR3. The CDR3, as DNA: TGTGCCAGCAGCTTAGCCCCGGGACAGGGAAAAGAGACCCAGTACTTC. Translation gives CASSLAPGQGKETQYF.

This clonotype occurred a few times. The chain uses TRBV3-1 and TRBJ2-2, with D uncertain. V lost 3 bases and J lost 6, with 11 bases in between. Looked up from germline, CDR1 is LGHDT and CDR2 is YNNKEL (reference sequence). The CDR3 has 14 residues. This chain's CDR3 is CASSQVGRPGELFF. The CDR3 bases are TGTGCCAGCAGCCAGGTCGGACGGCCCGGGGAGCTGTTTTTT. Looking up the rest from reference TRBV3-1 and TRBJ2-2 gives the full variable domain: DTAVSQTPKYLVTQMGNDKSIKCEQNLGHDTMYWYKQDSKKFLKIMFSYNNKELIINETVPNRFSPKSPDKAHLNLHINSLELGDSAVYFCASSQVGRPGELFFGEGSRLTVL.

This clonotype was seen more than once but under ten times. The gene calls are TRBV2 and TRBJ1-2; 7 bases map to TRBD1. Germline V lookup: CDR1 SNHLY, CDR2 FYNNEI. V dropped 11 bases and J dropped 4; count of bases not matched to a gene: 7. The CDR3 is 12 residues long. CDR3 protein: CALWDRTYGYTF. CDR3 DNA: TGTGCCCTCTGGGACAGAACCTATGGCTACACCTTC.

This clonotype was recorded at least ten times. The chain combines TRBV5-1 with TRBJ2-5; maybe TRBD1 (5 bases). V lost 0 bases and J lost 3, with 9 bases in between. This CDR3 contains 14 residues. Per germline, CDR1 SGHRS and CDR2 YFSETQ. CDR3 DNA sequence: TGCGCCAGCAGCTTGGTTCCAGGGAAAGAGACCCAGTACTTC. Residues: CASSLVPGKETQYF.

The chain carries TRBV4-3 and TRBJ2-3, with 10 nucleotides matching TRBD1. V lost 3 bases, J lost 4 bases, and 7 bases stayed unmatched. This CDR3 has 16 amino acids. In germline, CDR1 is LGHNA, CDR2 YSLEER. CDR3 sequence: CASSQPGQGTPDTQYF. The CDR3 coding sequence is TGCGCCAGCAGCCAGCCGGGACAGGGGACCCCAGATACGCAGTATTTT.

This clonotype was detected many times. The rearrangement uses TRBV5-1 and TRBJ1-1, with TRBD1 identical over 8 bases. CDR1 is SGHRS and CDR2 is YFSETQ in the germline V gene. CDR3 length: 14 residues. After removal of 4 bases from V and 4 bases from J, the junction contained 6 bases not matched to a gene. The chain's CDR3 is CASSRGQGGTEAFF. CDR3 DNA sequence: TGCGCCAGCAGCCGAGGACAGGGCGGCACTGAAGCTTTCTTT.

The chain is built from TRBV6-5 and TRBJ2-1; 8 bases are shared with TRBD2. This CDR3 comprises 16 residues. With 2 bases clipped from V and 2 bases from J, the junction kept 5 bases outside the gene matches. Germline V gene data show CDR1 as MNHEY and CDR2 as SVGAGI. The CDR3 nucleotides are TGTGCCAGCAGTTACCTCCAGACTAGCGCCTACAATGAGCAGTTCTTC. It yields the protein CASSYLQTSAYNEQFF.

This rearrangement joins TRBV12-3 or TRBV12-4 to TRBJ2-1; TRBD2 aligns across 13 bases. V lost 5 bases to trimming and J lost 7 bases; unmatched junction nucleotides: 11. The CDR3 loop spans 17 amino acids. CDR3 residues: CASSLTGTSGVRNEQFF. CDR3 sequence (DNA): TGTGCCAGCAGTCTAACCGGGACTAGCGGGGTGAGGAATGAGCAGTTCTTC.

This clonotype was seen more than once but under ten times. The chain recombines TRBV28 with TRBJ2-7, with TRBD1 as a possible D gene (5 bases). Germline V gene sequence: CDR1 MDHEN, CDR2 SYDVKM. V lost 7 bases to trimming and J lost 3 bases, with 16 bases between them. CDR3 size: 14 residues. DNA for the CDR3: TGTGCCAGCATAAGCCCAGGGTGGGACTACGAGCAGTACTTC. Translation: CASISPGWDYEQYF.

The sample holds a few counts of this clonotype. V usage is TRBV9 and J usage is TRBJ2-2, with D possibly TRBD2 on 5 matching bases. CDR1 SGDLS and CDR2 YYNGEE come from the germline V gene. The CDR3 sequence is 17 residues long. V lost 3 bases and J lost 0, with 15 bases in between. CDR3 in DNA: TGTGCCAGCAGCGACTCACTGTTCGGGGCGAACACCGGGGAGCTGTTTTTT. It is translated as CASSDSLFGANTGELFF.

A remark on this clonotype: The junction differs from germline at one of its ends, possibly a read error. The CDR3 region has the DNA TGTGCCACCAGCTCAGTCCGGGACAGCTCCTACAATGAGCAGTTCTTC. It yields the protein CATSSVRDSSYNEQFF. This sequence joins TRBV5-6 and TRBJ2-1, with 7 bases matching TRBD1. This CDR3 spans 16 amino acids. Germline-derived CDR1 and CDR2 are SGHDT and YYEEEE.

This sequence joins TRBV20-1 and TRBJ2-3, with TRBD2 matching over 8 bases. Germline V gene sequence: CDR1 DFQATT, CDR2 SNEGSKA (reference sequence). V was pared by 6 bases and J by 2 bases, with 7 bases of the junction left unmatched. The CDR3 has 14 residues. The DNA for the CDR3 is TGCAGTGCCCCGACTAGCGTGAACACAGATACGCAGTATTTT. It encodes CSAPTSVNTDTQYF.